This T cell receptor (beta chain) was sequenced for a study of shared clonotypes between healthy human individuals. On the study more broadly: Per-donor plates numbered three CD4 naive, three CD4 memory, two CD8 naive and one CD8 memory.

CD8 cells classed as naive were CD45RO-negative and positively selected for CCR7, excluding terminally differentiated effector memory CD45RA+ cells. A word on this clone: Its target is not known.

General study points: For naive CD4 cells, roughly 5% of clonotypes were shared across a handful of donors.

An even split of each subset's genomic DNA across several immunoSEQ plates was performed. TCRdb's copy holds only in-frame clones and misses some; the assay was immunoSEQ multiplex PCR. The sample lists millions of clones; about 95% were seen once. This receptor was obtained from a man between 18 and 35 years old in good health. The sequenced sample was naive CD8+ T cells sorted from blood.

CDR3 amino acids: CSAEGLAEQFF. CDR3 in DNA: TGCAGTGCTGAGGGACTAGCGGAGCAGTTCTTC. The rearrangement joins TRBV20-1 to TRBJ2-1, with 10 bases identical to TRBD2. With 5 bases clipped from V and 10 bases from J, the junction kept 2 bases outside the gene matches. The V gene's germline CDR1 is DFQATT and CDR2 SNEGSKA (reference sequence). The CDR3 has 11 residues.